The clone carrying this T cell receptor (beta chain) registers medium-sized by frequency. Antigen unknown. The sample is drawn from a study of T cell clusters in autoimmune cytopenias. The overall study: The median distinct TRB clonotype count was about 2,000 per sample, from a median roughly 55,000 reads. Study observations and caveats: The T cell clusters came from computational analysis alone and lack functional validation. Primary autoimmune cytopenia patients seemingly lacked the physiological T cell clusters found in healthy donors.

TRB was amplified from 250 ng of peripheral blood genomic DNA per sample. Germline V gives CDR1 KGHSH, CDR2 LQKENI. The CDR3 extends over 15 amino acids. One tube held mixed TRB-A and TRB-B primer pools for touch-down PCR. TCRdb reanalyzed the multiplex PCR reads, giving one entry per CDR3 protein sequence and no DNA. The table lists fewer than 4,000 distinct CDR3 sequences, with around 17% in the top ten. The clonotype was recovered from a human donor with an autoimmune cytopenia or autoimmune hepatitis (not recorded which). The chain combines TRBV18 with TRBJ2-5; the TCRdb call, TRBD1, lacks DNA for checking. Input material: peripheral blood. CDR3: CASSPRRGLEETQYF.